This entry is about one T cell receptor (beta chain). What this receptor recognizes is not known. Base qualities are not provided; no much larger clone lies one nucleotide away. This sample was included in a study of identical twins listed by TCRdb under 2016. Looking at the study overall: To test whether fetal clonotypes persist, this study deep-sequenced TCR alpha and beta repertoires from monozygotic twins, from unrelated adults of various ages, and from cord blood. To rule out contamination, the twin experiments were replicated at different times with different library preparation protocols. The full study reports these points: Zero-insertion analyses could be partly confounded by invariant T cells such as MAIT and iNKT, although diverse VJ usage argued against such confounding for most clonotypes. Out-of-frame TCR alpha sharing in monozygotic twins was systematically underestimated by recombination models, whereas sharing between unrelated individuals was in agreement with the recombination models. Abundant cord blood beta clonotypes carried fewer insertions; young adult naive repertoires showed a weaker similar trend, while memory repertoires showed none. Excess twin sharing in beta out-of-frame sequences was weaker because fewer shared sequences lowered the signal-to-noise ratio. Compared with coincidental sharing between unrelated individuals, an excess of low generation-probability sequences was observed among out-of-frame TCR alpha sequences shared between twins. Because the same donors could not be followed over many years, conclusions were based on cross-sectional statistical analysis.

Every donor was a healthy Caucasian. The germline V gene specifies MNHNS as CDR1 and SASEGT as CDR2. The germline V and J ends show losses of 5 bases and 1 base respectively, and no gene match explains 18 bases of the junction. The cysteine opens and the phenylalanine closes a CDR3 of 20 amino acids. Only the CDR3 DNA is retained, 60 bases long and in frame from the first base. Libraries were constructed by 5' RACE. Data came from an Illumina HiSeq 2000. Template switching introduced a universal primer binding site; the final cDNA contained a unique molecular identifier, enabling accurate counting of TCR cDNA molecules. First-strand cDNA for TCR alpha and beta chains was synthesized from specific primers in the conserved constant-segment region. Each cDNA library was double barcoded, with a SMART-Mk sample barcode plus Illumina barcodes, to control for contamination. Two successive PCR steps introduced TruSeq adapter sequences along with Illumina sample barcodes. The TCR alpha and beta cDNA libraries were sequenced on the Illumina HiSeq platform using custom primers. Regarding the original processing steps: Raw reads were processed with MiGEC to extract unique molecular identifiers, and MiXCR was used to determine CDR3 positions. Recombination models were inferred per individual with the repgenHMM and IGoR tools using an EM algorithm. The tcR package in R was used for shared clonotype analysis, with sharing normalized by the product of cloneset sizes. To study raw recombination free of thymic and clonal selection effects, out-of-frame nonproductive sequences were analyzed. TCRdb reprocessed the public reads (quality trimming at Q25 with fastp, clone calling with MiXCR) and kept in-frame beta chains. Each record represents a unique CDR3 protein, reported with the most common genes and DNA among its rows. None of the V and J calls come from the authors' own analysis; TCRdb made them. In all, the sample holds roughly 1.6 million distinct CDR3 sequences, and roughly 35% of those were seen once. The ten most abundant clones make up about 0.3% of the sample.

The sequenced sample consisted of cord blood. The chain links TRBV6-1 with TRBJ2-3; 10 bases in between match TRBD2. This TCR derives from a newborn girl in good health. The nucleotides read TGTGCCAGCAGTCCCTTGAGAGCCTATCCCGGGACTAGCGGCACAGATACGCAGTATTTT. Its amino acids are CASSPLRAYPGTSGTDTQYF.